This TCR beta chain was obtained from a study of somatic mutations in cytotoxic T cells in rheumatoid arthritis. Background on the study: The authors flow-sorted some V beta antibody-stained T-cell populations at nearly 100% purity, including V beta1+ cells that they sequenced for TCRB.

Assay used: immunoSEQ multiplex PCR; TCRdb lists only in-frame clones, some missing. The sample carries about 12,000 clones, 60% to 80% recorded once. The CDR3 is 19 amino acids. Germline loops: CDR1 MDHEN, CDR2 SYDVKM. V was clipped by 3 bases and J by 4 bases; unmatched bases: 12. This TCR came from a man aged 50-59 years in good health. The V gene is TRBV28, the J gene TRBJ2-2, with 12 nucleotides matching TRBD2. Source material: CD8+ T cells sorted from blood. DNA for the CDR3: TGTGCCAGCAGTTTGAGGCTTTCGTCTAGCGGGGGGGCCACCGGGGAGCTGTTTTTT. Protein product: CASSLRLSSSGGATGELFF. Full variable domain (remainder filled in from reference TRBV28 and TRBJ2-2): DVKVTQSSRYLVKRTGEKVFLECVQDMDHENMFWYRQDPGLGLRLIYFSYDVKMKEKGDIPEGYSVSREKKERFSLILESASTNQTSMYLCASSLRLSSSGGATGELFFGEGSRLTVL.